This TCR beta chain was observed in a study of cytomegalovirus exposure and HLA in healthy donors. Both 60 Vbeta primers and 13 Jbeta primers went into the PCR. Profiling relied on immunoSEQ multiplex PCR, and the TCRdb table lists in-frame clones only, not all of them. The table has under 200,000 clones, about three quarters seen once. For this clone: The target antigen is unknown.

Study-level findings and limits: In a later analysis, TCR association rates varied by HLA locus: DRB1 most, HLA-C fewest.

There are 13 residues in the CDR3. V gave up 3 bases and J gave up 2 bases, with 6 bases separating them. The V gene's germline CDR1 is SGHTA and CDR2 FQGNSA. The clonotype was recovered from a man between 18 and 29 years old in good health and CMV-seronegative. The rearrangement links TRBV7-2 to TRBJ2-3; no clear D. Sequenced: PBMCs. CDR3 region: CASSLGYTDTQYF. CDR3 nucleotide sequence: TGTGCCAGCAGCTTGGGCTACACAGATACGCAGTATTTT.